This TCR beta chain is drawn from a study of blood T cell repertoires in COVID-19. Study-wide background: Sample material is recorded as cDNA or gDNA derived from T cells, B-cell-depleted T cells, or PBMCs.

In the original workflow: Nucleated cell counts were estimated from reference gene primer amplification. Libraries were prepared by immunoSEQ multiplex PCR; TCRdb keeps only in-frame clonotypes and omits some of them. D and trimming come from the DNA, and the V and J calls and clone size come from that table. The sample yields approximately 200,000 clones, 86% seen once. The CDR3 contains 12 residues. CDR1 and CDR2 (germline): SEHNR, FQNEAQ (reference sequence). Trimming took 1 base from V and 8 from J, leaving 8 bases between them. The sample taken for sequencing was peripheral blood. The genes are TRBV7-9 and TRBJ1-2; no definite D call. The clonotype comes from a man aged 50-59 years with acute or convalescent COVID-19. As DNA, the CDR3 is TGTGCCAGCAGCTTAGGTACGGGAGGCTACACCTTC. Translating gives CASSLGTGGYTF.